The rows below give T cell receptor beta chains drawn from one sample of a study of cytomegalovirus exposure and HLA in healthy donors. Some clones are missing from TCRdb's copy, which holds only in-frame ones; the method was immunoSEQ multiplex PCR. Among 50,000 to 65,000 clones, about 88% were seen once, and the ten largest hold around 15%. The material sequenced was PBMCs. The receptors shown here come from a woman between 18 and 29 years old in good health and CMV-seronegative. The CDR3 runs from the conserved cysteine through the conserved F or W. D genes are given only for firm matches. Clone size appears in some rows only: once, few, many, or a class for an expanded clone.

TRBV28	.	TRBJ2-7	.	TGTGCCAGCAGTTCGAATGTTACGCCGGGAGTGAGGTACGAGCAGTACTTC	CASSSNVTPGVRYEQYF
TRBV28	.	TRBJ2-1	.	TGTGCCAGCAGTTTGGACAGTATCAATGAGCAGTTCTTC	CASSLDSINEQFF
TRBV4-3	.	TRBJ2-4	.	TGCGCCAGCAGTCGGGTGGAGACCAAAAACATTCAGTACTTC	CASSRVETKNIQYF
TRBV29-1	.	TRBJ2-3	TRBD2	TGCAGCGCACAAATTACCGGGACTAGCGCCCTAAGAAGCACAGATACGCAGTATTTT	CSAQITGTSALRSTDTQYF
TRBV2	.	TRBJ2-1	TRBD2	TGTGCCAGCAGTGAAGCTTGGGTAGCGGGGGAGGAGCAGTTCTTC	CASSEAWVAGEEQFF
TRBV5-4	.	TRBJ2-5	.	TGTGCCAGCAGCACTCCTACCCATGGAGAGACCCAGTACTTC	CASSTPTHGETQYF
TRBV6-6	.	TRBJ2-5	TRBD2	TGTGCCAGCAGTGGGGGACTAGCGATGGAGACCCAGTACTTC	CASSGGLAMETQYF
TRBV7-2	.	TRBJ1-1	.	TGTGCCAGCAGCTTACGCAGGAACACTGAAGCTTTCTTT	CASSLRRNTEAFF
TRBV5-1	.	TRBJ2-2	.	TGCGCCAGCAGCTCTGACAATCGCGTCGGGGAGCTGTTTTTT	CASSSDNRVGELFF
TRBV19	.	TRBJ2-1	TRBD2	TGTGCCAGTAGTGTCGGGCCTAGCGGTCTCAATGAGCAGTTCTTC	CASSVGPSGLNEQFF
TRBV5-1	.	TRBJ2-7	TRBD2	TGCGCCAGCAGCTTGATTGAGCGGGAGGGTTCCCACGAGCAGTACTTC	CASSLIEREGSHEQYF
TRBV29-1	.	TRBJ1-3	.	TGCAGCGTATTAGACAGTCTCAACTCTGGAAACACCATATATTTT	CSVLDSLNSGNTIYF
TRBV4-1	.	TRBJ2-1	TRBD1	TGCGCCAGCAGCGGGTTGGGACAGGGTAAGAATGAGCAGTTCTTC	CASSGLGQGKNEQFF
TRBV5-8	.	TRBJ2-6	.	TGTGCCAGCAGCTTGTATGCGGGGGCGGGGGCCAACGTCCTGACTTTC	CASSLYAGAGANVLTF
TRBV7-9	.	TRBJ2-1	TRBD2	TGTGCCAGCAGCTTAGAGTCACTAGCGGGGGGGCCGGATGAGCAGTTCTTC	CASSLESLAGGPDEQFF
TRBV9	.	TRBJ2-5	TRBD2	TGTGCCAGCAGCGCCCTAGCGGGGGGCCAAGAGACCCAGTACTTC	CASSALAGGQETQYF
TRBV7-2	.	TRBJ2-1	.	TGTGCCAGCAACACACCTAGCTCCTACAATGAGCAGTTCTTC	CASNTPSSYNEQFF
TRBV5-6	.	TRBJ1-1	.	TGTGCCAGCAGCCCTGAATCAGGGGCTGAAGCTTTCTTT	CASSPESGAEAFF
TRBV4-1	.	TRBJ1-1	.	TGCGCCAGCAGCCAAGATTATAACAGCTTTATGAACACTGAAGCTTTCTTT	CASSQDYNSFMNTEAFF
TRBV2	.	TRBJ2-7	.	TGTGCCAGCAGTGAACGGGGATCCTACGAGCAGTACTTC	CASSERGSYEQYF
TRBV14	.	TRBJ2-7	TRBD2	TGTGCCAGCAGCCGGGGGGGCTACGAGCAGTACTTC	CASSRGGYEQYF
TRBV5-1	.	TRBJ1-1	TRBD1	TGCGCCAGCAGCTTGGGTGACAGGGGGACTGAAGCTTTCTTT	CASSLGDRGTEAFF
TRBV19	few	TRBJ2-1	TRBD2	TGTGCCAGTAGTAAAGGGACTAGCGGGGGTTACAATGAGCAGTTCTTC	CASSKGTSGGYNEQFF
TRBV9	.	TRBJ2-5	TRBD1	TGTGCCAGCAGCCCCGACAGGGAGGAGACCCAGTACTTC	CASSPDREETQYF
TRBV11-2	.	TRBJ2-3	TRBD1	TGTGCCAGCAGCACCGGGGACAGGGGACCCTCGGATACGCAGTATTTT	CASSTGDRGPSDTQYF
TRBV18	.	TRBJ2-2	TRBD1	TGTGCCAGCTCACCACAACTCTTAGGGGGCGGTGACACCGGGGAGCTGTTTTTT	CASSPQLLGGGDTGELFF
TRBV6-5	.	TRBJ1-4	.	TGTGCCAGCAGTACAGCAGGGATGGCTAATGAAAAACTGTTTTTT	CASSTAGMANEKLFF
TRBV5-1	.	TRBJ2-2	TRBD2	TGCGCCAGCAGCCTACATCGACTAGCGGGCGAGGGTGACTTCACCGGGGAGCTGTTTTTT	CASSLHRLAGEGDFTGELFF
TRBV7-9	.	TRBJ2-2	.	TGTGCCAGCAGTTATGGGGGCACGGGGGAGCTGTTTTTT	CASSYGGTGELFF
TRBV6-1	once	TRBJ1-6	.	TGTGCCAGCAGCGAACAGGGATCCGATAATTCACCCCTCCACTTT	CASSEQGSDNSPLHF
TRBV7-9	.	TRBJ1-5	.	TGTGCCAGCAGCCCTCGGAGCAATCAGCCCCAGCATTTT	CASSPRSNQPQHF
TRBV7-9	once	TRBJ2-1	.	TGTGCCAGCAGGAGATCCAACAATGAGCAGTTCTTC	CASRRSNNEQFF
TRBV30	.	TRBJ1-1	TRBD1	TGTGCCTGGGACAGGGGAAGTACTGAAGCTTTCTTT	CAWDRGSTEAFF
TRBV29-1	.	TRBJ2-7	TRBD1	TGCAGCGTTGAGGGAGACAGGGGCGAGCAGTACTTC	CSVEGDRGEQYF
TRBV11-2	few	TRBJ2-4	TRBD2	TGTGCCAGCAGCTTAGACGCTGCTTCTAGCGGGACTTTAGCCAAAAACATTCAGTACTTC	CASSLDAASSGTLAKNIQYF
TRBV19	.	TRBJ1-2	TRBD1	TGTGCCAGTAGTCTGGGACAGGGGCTAGCCTATGGCTACACCTTC	CASSLGQGLAYGYTF
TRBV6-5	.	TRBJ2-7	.	TGTGCCAGCAGTTACTCGGCTAGCGACAACTACGAGCAGTACTTC	CASSYSASDNYEQYF
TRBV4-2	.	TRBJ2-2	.	TGTGCCAGCAGCCAAGGTGAGGGCGCCACCGGGGAGCTGTTTTTT	CASSQGEGATGELFF
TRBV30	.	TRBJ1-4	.	TGTGCCTGGAGTATGTCGTCTAGGGGAAAACTGTTTTTT	CAWSMSSRGKLFF
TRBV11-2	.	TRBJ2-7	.	TGTGCCAGCAGCTTAGGGCAAGTAAACGAGCAGTACTTC	CASSLGQVNEQYF
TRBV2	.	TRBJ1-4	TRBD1	TGTGCCAGCAGCGATTGGGACAGGGACGAAAAACTGTTTTTT	CASSDWDRDEKLFF
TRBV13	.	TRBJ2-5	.	TGTGCCAGCAGCTTACGCCAGGGCGGCGAGACCCAGTACTTC	CASSLRQGGETQYF
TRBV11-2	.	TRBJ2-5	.	TGTGCCAGCAGCTCCCCCGGGACCCAGTACTTC	CASSSPGTQYF
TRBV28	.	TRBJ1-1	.	TGTGCCAGCCGACCGGGACAAACGAACACTGAAGCTTTCTTT	CASRPGQTNTEAFF
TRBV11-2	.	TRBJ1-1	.	TGTGCCAGCAGCTTGGGGCGCCTGGGCACTGAAGCTTTCTTT	CASSLGRLGTEAFF
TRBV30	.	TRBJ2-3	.	TGTGCCTGGACGGAGGGCAGGCGCACAGATACGCAGTATTTT	CAWTEGRRTDTQYF